Listed below are T cell receptor beta chains from one sample, sequenced in a study of T-cell memory formation after mild COVID-19. TCRdb used MiXCR to reprocess the 5' RACE reads, holding one entry per CDR3 protein. The sample has 280,000 or so distinct CDR3 sequences; over 7% are singletons. Input material: PBMCs or a T cell subset sorted from them (not recorded which). The source is a man younger than 35 who had mild COVID-19 (a few samples of this study predate the infection). Cell type and time point are not known. CDR3s include the opening cysteine and the closing phenylalanine or tryptophan. A D gene is named only where the DNA matches it firmly. Some rows have no size entry. The others give once, few or many, or a class for an expanded clone.

CDR3: CASSLVGTVPRGYTF
DNA: TGCGCCAGCAGCTTGGTCGGGACGGTCCCTCGGGGCTACACCTTC
size: NA
V: TRBV5-1
D: NA
J: TRBJ1-2

CDR3: CASSLNNKPQHF
DNA: TGTGCCAGCAGCTTAAACAATAAACCCCAGCATTTT
size: NA
V: TRBV7-2
D: NA
J: TRBJ1-5

CDR3: CATSDATGTGGPDTQYF
DNA: TGTGCCACCAGTGATGCTACCGGGACGGGCGGTCCAGATACGCAGTATTTT
size: few
V: TRBV24-1
D: NA
J: TRBJ2-3

CDR3: CASSTHRVDIQYF
DNA: TGTGCCAGTAGTACCCACAGGGTCGACATTCAGTACTTC
size: many
V: TRBV19
D: NA
J: TRBJ2-4

CDR3: CASSTPSGSEAFF
DNA: TGTGCCAGCAGCACACCGTCAGGGTCTGAAGCTTTCTTT
size: NA
V: TRBV7-8
D: NA
J: TRBJ1-1

CDR3: CASSGQGRTGYTF
DNA: TGTGCCAGCAGTGGACAGGGGAGGACTGGCTACACCTTC
size: NA
V: TRBV12-3/TRBV12-4
D: TRBD1
J: TRBJ1-2

CDR3: CATSDPDRLSTDTQYF
DNA: TGTGCCACCAGTGACCCGGACAGGCTATCTACAGATACGCAGTATTTT
size: few
V: TRBV24-1
D: TRBD1
J: TRBJ2-3

CDR3: CASSQDWQRQETQYF
DNA: TGCGCCAGCAGCCAAGACTGGCAGCGCCAAGAGACCCAGTACTTC
size: many
V: TRBV4-3
D: NA
J: TRBJ2-5

CDR3: CASSAYFLGDTQYF
DNA: TGTGCCAGCAGTGCCTATTTCTTGGGGGATACGCAGTATTTT
size: few
V: TRBV6-2/TRBV6-3
D: NA
J: TRBJ2-3

CDR3: CASSLDSVGGGYTF
DNA: TGCGCCAGCAGCTTGGATTCGGTAGGGGGAGGCTACACCTTC
size: few
V: TRBV5-1
D: NA
J: TRBJ1-2

CDR3: CSPVSYNEQFF
DNA: TGCAGCCCCGTTTCATACAATGAGCAGTTCTTC
size: few
V: TRBV29-1
D: NA
J: TRBJ2-1

CDR3: CATSGRGLPETQYF
DNA: TGTGCCACCAGTGGGAGGGGTCTACCGGAGACCCAGTACTTC
size: many
V: TRBV24-1
D: NA
J: TRBJ2-5

CDR3: CASSLDTNTEAFF
DNA: TGTGCCAGCTCCCTGGACACGAACACTGAAGCTTTCTTT
size: few
V: TRBV18
D: NA
J: TRBJ1-1

CDR3: CASSKVGCSGANVLTF
DNA: TGTGCCAGCAGCAAAGTTGGGTGCTCTGGGGCCAACGTCCTGACTTTC
size: NA
V: TRBV21-1
D: NA
J: TRBJ2-6

CDR3: CASSLEGGAFNSPLHF
DNA: TGCGCCAGCAGCTTGGAAGGGGGCGCGTTCAATTCACCCCTCCACTTT
size: NA
V: TRBV5-1
D: TRBD1
J: TRBJ1-6

CDR3: CSARSDTRNQPQHF
DNA: TGCAGTGCTAGGTCGGACACCCGCAATCAGCCCCAGCATTTT
size: few
V: TRBV20-1
D: NA
J: TRBJ1-5

CDR3: CASSITNSPLHF
DNA: TGTGCCAGCAGCATAACTAATTCACCCCTCCACTTT
size: NA
V: TRBV12-3/TRBV12-4
D: NA
J: TRBJ1-6

CDR3: CASSSYLRTDTQYF
DNA: TGTGCCAGCAGCTCCTACTTACGCACAGATACGCAGTATTTT
size: many
V: TRBV7-2
D: NA
J: TRBJ2-3

CDR3: CASSQLAGGLSYEQYF
DNA: TGCGCCAGCAGCCAACTAGCGGGGGGCCTCTCCTACGAGCAGTACTTC
size: few
V: TRBV4-3
D: TRBD2
J: TRBJ2-7

CDR3: CASSSQQGSYEQYF
DNA: TGTGCCAGCAGCTCCCAACAGGGGTCGTACGAGCAGTACTTC
size: many
V: TRBV7-2
D: TRBD1
J: TRBJ2-7

CDR3: CASSLGMTGVYMNTEAFF
DNA: TGCGCCAGCAGCTTGGGAATGACAGGGGTGTATATGAACACTGAAGCTTTCTTT
size: NA
V: TRBV5-1
D: TRBD1
J: TRBJ1-1

CDR3: CATQMGFGANVLTF
DNA: TGTGCCACACAGATGGGGTTTGGGGCCAACGTCCTGACTTTC
size: many
V: TRBV7-2
D: NA
J: TRBJ2-6

CDR3: CASSAPGGGPYEQYF
DNA: TGTGCCAGCAGTGCCCCTGGCGGGGGCCCCTACGAGCAGTACTTC
size: many
V: TRBV27
D: NA
J: TRBJ2-7

CDR3: CASSSPDKGANVLTF
DNA: TGTGCCAGCAGCTCCCCGGACAAAGGGGCCAACGTCCTGACTTTC
size: NA
V: TRBV7-9
D: NA
J: TRBJ2-6

CDR3: CSVGRDNEQFF
DNA: TGCAGCGTTGGGCGGGACAATGAGCAGTTCTTC
size: NA
V: TRBV29-1
D: NA
J: TRBJ2-1

CDR3: CATSSWGADEQFF
DNA: TGTGCCACCAGCAGCTGGGGGGCAGATGAGCAGTTCTTC
size: many
V: TRBV15
D: NA
J: TRBJ2-1

CDR3: CASSLQQGRVSTDTQYF
DNA: TGTGCCAGCAGCTTACAACAGGGTCGCGTTAGCACAGATACGCAGTATTTT
size: many
V: TRBV7-2
D: NA
J: TRBJ2-3

CDR3: CASSFSVRGRANQPQHF
DNA: TGTGCCAGCAGTTTCTCGGTTCGGGGCAGGGCCAATCAGCCCCAGCATTTT
size: few
V: TRBV27
D: NA
J: TRBJ1-5

CDR3: CASSSGRNTQYF
DNA: TGTGCCAGCAGCTCCGGGCGGAATACGCAGTATTTT
size: few
V: TRBV7-3
D: NA
J: TRBJ2-3

CDR3: CASSSPGSETQYF
DNA: TGTGCCAGCAGCTCCCCGGGGTCCGAGACCCAGTACTTC
size: few
V: TRBV5-5
D: NA
J: TRBJ2-5

CDR3: CASNLAGSYEQYF
DNA: TGTGCCAGCAACCTAGCGGGGTCCTACGAGCAGTACTTC
size: NA
V: TRBV27
D: TRBD2
J: TRBJ2-7

CDR3: CASSYTSAYEQYF
DNA: TGTGCCAGCAGCTACACTAGCGCCTACGAGCAGTACTTC
size: NA
V: TRBV7-2
D: TRBD2
J: TRBJ2-7

CDR3: CATSGLSYGAQYF
DNA: TGTGCCACCTCGGGACTCAGCTATGGTGCCCAGTACTTC
size: few
V: TRBV2
D: NA
J: TRBJ2-5

CDR3: CSATRGTQETQYF
DNA: TGCAGTGCTACCAGGGGAACCCAAGAGACCCAGTACTTC
size: NA
V: TRBV20-1
D: NA
J: TRBJ2-5

CDR3: CASSLETGNNEQFF
DNA: TGTGCCAGCAGTCTAGAGACAGGGAACAATGAGCAGTTCTTC
size: NA
V: TRBV12-3/TRBV12-4
D: TRBD1
J: TRBJ2-1

CDR3: CASSPFRQGTEAFF
DNA: TGTGCCAGCAGCCCGTTCAGACAGGGCACTGAAGCTTTCTTT
size: NA
V: TRBV7-2
D: TRBD1
J: TRBJ1-1

CDR3: CASSRVRDFNNEQFF
DNA: TGTGCCAGCTCCAGGGTGCGGGACTTTAACAATGAGCAGTTCTTC
size: few
V: TRBV18
D: NA
J: TRBJ2-1

CDR3: CASSWGQADNSPLHF
DNA: TGTGCCAGCAGCTGGGGACAGGCCGATAATTCACCCCTCCACTTT
size: many
V: TRBV7-2
D: TRBD1
J: TRBJ1-6

CDR3: CASSPPPGNTEAFF
DNA: TGTGCCAGCAGCCCACCCCCAGGGAACACTGAAGCTTTCTTT
size: few
V: TRBV7-3
D: NA
J: TRBJ1-1

CDR3: CASSFQDSYEQYF
DNA: TGTGCCAGCAGCTTCCAGGACTCCTACGAGCAGTACTTC
size: few
V: TRBV7-2
D: NA
J: TRBJ2-7

CDR3: CATSTGGRHTEAFF
DNA: TGTGCCACCAGTACAGGGGGCCGCCACACTGAAGCTTTCTTT
size: NA
V: TRBV15
D: TRBD1
J: TRBJ1-1

CDR3: CSVGQGAETQYF
DNA: TGCAGCGTGGGACAGGGAGCGGAGACCCAGTACTTC
size: few
V: TRBV29-1
D: TRBD1
J: TRBJ2-5

CDR3: CASSLRKIGAYPNQPQHF
DNA: TGTGCCAGCAGCCTACGAAAGATTGGGGCCTACCCGAATCAGCCCCAGCATTTT
size: few
V: TRBV7-2
D: NA
J: TRBJ1-5

CDR3: CASSWGGQGDEQFF
DNA: TGCGCCAGCAGCTGGGGGGGACAAGGCGATGAGCAGTTCTTC
size: few
V: TRBV5-1
D: NA
J: TRBJ2-1

CDR3: CASSSAPQRGFF
DNA: TGTGCCAGCAGCTCCGCCCCTCAGCGGGGATTCTTT
size: few
V: TRBV11-2
D: NA
J: TRBJ1-1

CDR3: CASSLGTGGSEKLFF
DNA: TGCGCCAGCAGCTTGGGAACAGGGGGCAGTGAAAAACTGTTTTTT
size: few
V: TRBV5-1
D: TRBD1
J: TRBJ1-4

CDR3: CASSVLTASTDTQYF
DNA: TGTGCCAGCAGCGTATTAACAGCAAGCACAGATACGCAGTATTTT
size: few
V: TRBV9
D: NA
J: TRBJ2-3

CDR3: CASSLETGGYTGELFF
DNA: TGTGCCAGCAGTTTAGAGACAGGGGGCTATACCGGGGAGCTGTTTTTT
size: NA
V: TRBV12-3/TRBV12-4
D: TRBD1
J: TRBJ2-2

CDR3: CASSNDRNTGELFF
DNA: TGTGCCAGCAGCAACGACAGAAACACCGGGGAGCTGTTTTTT
size: NA
V: TRBV7-3
D: NA
J: TRBJ2-2

CDR3: CASSLYGYTGELFF
DNA: TGCGCCAGCAGCTTGTACGGTTACACCGGGGAGCTGTTTTTT
size: few
V: TRBV5-1
D: NA
J: TRBJ2-2

CDR3: CASSLESAGTNNSPLHF
DNA: TGTGCCAGCAGCTTAGAGTCGGCAGGGACCAATAATTCACCCCTCCACTTT
size: few
V: TRBV7-9
D: NA
J: TRBJ1-6

CDR3: CASSYNSGANVLTF
DNA: TGTGCCAGCAGCTACAACTCTGGGGCCAACGTCCTGACTTTC
size: few
V: TRBV7-2
D: NA
J: TRBJ2-6

CDR3: CASSLSTGVNEQFF
DNA: TGCGCCAGCAGCTTATCCACAGGGGTGAATGAGCAGTTCTTC
size: many
V: TRBV5-1
D: TRBD1
J: TRBJ2-1

CDR3: CASGPGTVSNYGYTF
DNA: TGCGCCAGCGGACCTGGGACAGTCTCTAACTATGGCTACACCTTC
size: NA
V: TRBV5-1
D: TRBD1
J: TRBJ1-2

CDR3: CASSLRSTSTDTQYF
DNA: TGTGCCAGCAGCTTACGGAGTACTAGCACAGATACGCAGTATTTT
size: NA
V: TRBV7-8
D: NA
J: TRBJ2-3

CDR3: CASSYGALNEQFF
DNA: TGTGCCAGCAGTTACGGGGCCCTCAATGAGCAGTTCTTC
size: few
V: TRBV6-5
D: NA
J: TRBJ2-1

CDR3: CATSDLQGARVTDTQYF
DNA: TGTGCCACCAGTGATTTGCAGGGGGCGAGAGTGACAGATACGCAGTATTTT
size: NA
V: TRBV24-1
D: TRBD1
J: TRBJ2-3

CDR3: CSARDMVGTGTAGANVLTF
DNA: TGCAGTGCTAGAGATATGGTAGGGACAGGGACCGCTGGGGCCAACGTCCTGACTTTC
size: many
V: TRBV20-1
D: TRBD1
J: TRBJ2-6